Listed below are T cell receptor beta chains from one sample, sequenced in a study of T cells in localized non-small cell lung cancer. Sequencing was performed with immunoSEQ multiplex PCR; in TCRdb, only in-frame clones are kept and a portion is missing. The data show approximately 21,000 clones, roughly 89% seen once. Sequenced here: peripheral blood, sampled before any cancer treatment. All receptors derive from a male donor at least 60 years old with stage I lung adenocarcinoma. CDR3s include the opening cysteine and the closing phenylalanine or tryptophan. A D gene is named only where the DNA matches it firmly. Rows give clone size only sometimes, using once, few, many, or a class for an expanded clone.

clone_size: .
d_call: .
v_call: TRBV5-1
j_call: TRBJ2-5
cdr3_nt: TGCGCCAGCAGCTTTGAATCGAGCGAGACCCAGTACTTC
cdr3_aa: CASSFESSETQYF

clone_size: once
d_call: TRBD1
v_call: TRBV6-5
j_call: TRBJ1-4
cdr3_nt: TGTGCCAGCAGTCGGGGGACAGAAAATGAAAAACTGTTTTTT
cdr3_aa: CASSRGTENEKLFF

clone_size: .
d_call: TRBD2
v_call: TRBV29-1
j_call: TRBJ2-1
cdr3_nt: TGCAGCGTCTCCGGGACTAGTGGTTACAATGAGCAGTTCTTC
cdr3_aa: CSVSGTSGYNEQFF

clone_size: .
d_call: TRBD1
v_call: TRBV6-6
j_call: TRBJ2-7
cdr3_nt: TGTGCCAGCAGTAGCAAAGGGACAGGACGAGCCTACGAGCAGTACTTC
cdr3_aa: CASSSKGTGRAYEQYF

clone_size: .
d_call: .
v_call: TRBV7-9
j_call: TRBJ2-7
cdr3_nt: TGTGCCAGCAGCTTACGTGGCTCACCCGCGGAAGAGCAGTACTTC
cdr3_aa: CASSLRGSPAEEQYF

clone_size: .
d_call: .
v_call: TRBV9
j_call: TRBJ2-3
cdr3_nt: TGTGCCAGCAGCGTAGTGTCAGTAGCAGATACGCAGTATTTT
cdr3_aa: CASSVVSVADTQYF

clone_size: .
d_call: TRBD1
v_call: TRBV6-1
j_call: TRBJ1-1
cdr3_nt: TGTGCCAGCAGTGACGGGACAGGGGACTTTCTTAACACTGAAGCTTTCTTT
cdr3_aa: CASSDGTGDFLNTEAFF

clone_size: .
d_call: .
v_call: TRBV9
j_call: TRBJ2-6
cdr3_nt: TGTGCCAGCAGCGACTCTGGGGCCAACGTCCTGACTTTC
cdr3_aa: CASSDSGANVLTF

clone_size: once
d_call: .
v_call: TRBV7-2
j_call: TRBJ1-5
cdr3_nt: TGTGCCAGCAGCTTAGCGGGGGGGGGCGCTCAGCCCCAGCATTTT
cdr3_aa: CASSLAGGGAQPQHF

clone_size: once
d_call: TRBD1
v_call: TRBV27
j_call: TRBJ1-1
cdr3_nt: TGTGCCAGCAGTAACCGACAGGGGTTTGGCACTGAAGCTTTCTTT
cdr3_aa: CASSNRQGFGTEAFF

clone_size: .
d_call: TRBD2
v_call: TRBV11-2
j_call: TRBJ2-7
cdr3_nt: TGTGCCAGCAGCTTAGTAAATCTAGCGGGAGGCGAGCAGTACTTC
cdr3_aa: CASSLVNLAGGEQYF

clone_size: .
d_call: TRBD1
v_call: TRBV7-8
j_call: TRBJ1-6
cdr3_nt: TGTGCCAGCAGCCAAAACAGGGGGGCGAATTCACCCCTCCACTTT
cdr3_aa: CASSQNRGANSPLHF

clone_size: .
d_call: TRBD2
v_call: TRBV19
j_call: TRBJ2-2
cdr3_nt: TGTGCCAGTAGTATAGAGGGACTAGCGGGAGTCGGGACCGGGGAGCTGTTTTTT
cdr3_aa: CASSIEGLAGVGTGELFF

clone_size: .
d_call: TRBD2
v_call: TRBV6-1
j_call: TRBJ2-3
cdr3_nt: TGTGCCAGCAGTGAAGTGGGGGTCCTGGGAGGGACCTTT
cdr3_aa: CASSEVGVLGGTF

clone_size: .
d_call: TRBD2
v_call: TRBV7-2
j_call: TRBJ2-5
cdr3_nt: TGTGCCAGCAGCTTAGATACGGGGGGGACCCAGTACTTC
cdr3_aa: CASSLDTGGTQYF

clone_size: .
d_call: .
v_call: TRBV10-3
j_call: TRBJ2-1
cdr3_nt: TGTGCCATCAGACAGTTAAGAAATGAGCAGTTCTTC
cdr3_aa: CAIRQLRNEQFF

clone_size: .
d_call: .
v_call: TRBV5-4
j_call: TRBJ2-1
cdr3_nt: TGTGCCAGCAGCCCCTTGGGAAAGGTGCATGAGCAGTTCTTC
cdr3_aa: CASSPLGKVHEQFF

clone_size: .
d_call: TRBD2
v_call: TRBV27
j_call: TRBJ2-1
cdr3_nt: TGTGCCAGCAGTTTCGGGGTTAGGGGCGGGGGGTACAATGAGCAGTTCTTC
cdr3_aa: CASSFGVRGGGYNEQFF

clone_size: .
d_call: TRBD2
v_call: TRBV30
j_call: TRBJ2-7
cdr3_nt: TGTGCCCGGGCGGGCCGGGAGGCCTACGAGCAGTACTTC
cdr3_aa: CARAGREAYEQYF

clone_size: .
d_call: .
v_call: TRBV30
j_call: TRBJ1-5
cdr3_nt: TGTGCCTGGAGTGAGCGGAATCAGCCCCAGCATTTT
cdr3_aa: CAWSERNQPQHF

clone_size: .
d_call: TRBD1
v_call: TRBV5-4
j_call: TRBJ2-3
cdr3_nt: TGTGCCAGCAGCGGGGACAGGAGTAGCACAGATACGCAGTATTTT
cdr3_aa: CASSGDRSSTDTQYF

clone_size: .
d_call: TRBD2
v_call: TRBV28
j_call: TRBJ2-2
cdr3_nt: TGTGCCAGCAGGACTAGCGGGGGGGCCGACACCGGGGAGCTGTTTTTT
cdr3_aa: CASRTSGGADTGELFF

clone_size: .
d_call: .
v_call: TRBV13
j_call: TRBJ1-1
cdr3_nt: TGTGCCAGCAGCTTAGGGGGGAACACTGAAGCTTTCTTT
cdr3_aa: CASSLGGNTEAFF

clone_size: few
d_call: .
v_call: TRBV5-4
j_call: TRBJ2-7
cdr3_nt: TGTGCCAGCAGCTCATACAGGGAACTCTCCTACGAGCAGTACTTC
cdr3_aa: CASSSYRELSYEQYF

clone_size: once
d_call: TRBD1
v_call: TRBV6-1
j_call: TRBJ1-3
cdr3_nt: TGTGCCAGCAGCCCTACAGGGGTCGGAAACACCATATATTTT
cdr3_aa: CASSPTGVGNTIYF

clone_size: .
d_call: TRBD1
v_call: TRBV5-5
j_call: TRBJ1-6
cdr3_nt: TGTGCCAGCAGCCAAACAGGGGGCGCCTCCTATTCACCCCTCCACTTT
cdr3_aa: CASSQTGGASYSPLHF

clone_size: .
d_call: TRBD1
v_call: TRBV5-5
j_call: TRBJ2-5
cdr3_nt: TGTGCCAGCAGCTTGTGGACAGGGGGCGAGGAGACCCAGTACTTC
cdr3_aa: CASSLWTGGEETQYF

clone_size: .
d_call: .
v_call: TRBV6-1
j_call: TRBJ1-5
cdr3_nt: TGTGCCAGCAGTGTATTGGGTCTGAATCAGCCCCAGCATTTT
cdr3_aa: CASSVLGLNQPQHF

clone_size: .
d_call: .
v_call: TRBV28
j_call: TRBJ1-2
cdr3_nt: TGTGCCAGCAGTTTATGGGCGGGGGCCTATGGCTACACCTTC
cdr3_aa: CASSLWAGAYGYTF

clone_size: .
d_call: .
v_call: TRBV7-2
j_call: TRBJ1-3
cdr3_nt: TGTGCCAGCAGCTTAGGAGGGCGGGACACCATATATTTT
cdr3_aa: CASSLGGRDTIYF

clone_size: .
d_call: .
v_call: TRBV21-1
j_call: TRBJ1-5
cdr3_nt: TGTGCCAGCAGCAATTGGTGGGATAGCAATCAGCCCCAGCATTTT
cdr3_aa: CASSNWWDSNQPQHF

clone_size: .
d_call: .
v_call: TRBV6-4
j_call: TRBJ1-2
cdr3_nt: TGTGCCAGCACGGAGATACCGGGCGGAGGCTACACCTTC
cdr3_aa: CASTEIPGGGYTF

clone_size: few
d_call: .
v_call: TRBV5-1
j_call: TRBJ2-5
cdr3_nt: TGCGCCAGCAGCTTGGCCCTGATCCAAGAGACCCAGTACTTC
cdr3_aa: CASSLALIQETQYF

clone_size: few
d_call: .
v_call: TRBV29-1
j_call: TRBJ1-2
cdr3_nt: TGCAGCGTCCCTCGGCTGCAGACATCCTATGGCTACACCTTC
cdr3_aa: CSVPRLQTSYGYTF

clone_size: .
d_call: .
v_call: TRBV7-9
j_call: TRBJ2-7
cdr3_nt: TGTGCCAGCAGACCCGGACGGATTTACGAGCAGTACTTC
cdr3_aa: CASRPGRIYEQYF

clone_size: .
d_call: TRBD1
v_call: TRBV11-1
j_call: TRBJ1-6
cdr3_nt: TGTGCCAGCAGCTTACTCTTAGGAGGGGGCCGGGATTCACCCCTCCACTTT
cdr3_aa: CASSLLLGGGRDSPLHF

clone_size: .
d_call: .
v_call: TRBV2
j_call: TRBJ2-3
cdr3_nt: TGTGCCGCTCCTATCCTGACAGGGACTAAAAGCACAGATACGCAGTATTTT
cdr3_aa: CAAPILTGTKSTDTQYF

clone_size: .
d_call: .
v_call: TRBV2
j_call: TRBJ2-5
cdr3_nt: TGTGCCAGCAGTGTGGGCAGGGGCCAAGAGACCCAGTACTTC
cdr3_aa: CASSVGRGQETQYF

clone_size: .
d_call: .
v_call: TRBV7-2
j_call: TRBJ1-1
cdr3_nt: TGTGCCAGCAGCTTAGATCCTTGGGGCAGGGTGAACACTGAAGCTTTCTTT
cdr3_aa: CASSLDPWGRVNTEAFF

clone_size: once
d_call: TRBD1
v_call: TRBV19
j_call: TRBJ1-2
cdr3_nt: TGTGCCAGTAGTGGCCGGGACAGGGCTGGAGGATCCTATGGCTACACCTTC
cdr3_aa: CASSGRDRAGGSYGYTF

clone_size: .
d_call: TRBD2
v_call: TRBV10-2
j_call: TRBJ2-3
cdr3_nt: TGCGCCAGCGGTACGACCGCTAGCGGAATTAGCACAGATACGCAGTATTTT
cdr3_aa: CASGTTASGISTDTQYF

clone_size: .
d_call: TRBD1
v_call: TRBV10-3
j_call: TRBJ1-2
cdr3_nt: TGTGCCATCAGTGACCGGGACAGGGTAAACTATGGCTACACCTTC
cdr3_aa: CAISDRDRVNYGYTF

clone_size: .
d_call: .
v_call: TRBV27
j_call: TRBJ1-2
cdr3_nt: TGTGCCAGCTCGGCCGGTCCAGAGGGTGGCTACACCTTC
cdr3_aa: CASSAGPEGGYTF

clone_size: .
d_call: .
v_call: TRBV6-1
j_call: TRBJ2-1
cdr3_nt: TGTGCCAGCAGGCTTACTACAATGAAGCAGTTCTTC
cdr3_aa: CASRLTTMKQFF

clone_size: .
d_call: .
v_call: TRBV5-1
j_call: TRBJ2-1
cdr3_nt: TGCGCCAGCAGCTTGGACGGAAGGAGCCAGGGCTCCTACAATGAGCAGTTCTTC
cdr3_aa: CASSLDGRSQGSYNEQFF

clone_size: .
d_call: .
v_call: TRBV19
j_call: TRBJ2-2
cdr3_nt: TGTGCCAGTAGTACCGGGCGGTACACCGGGGAGCTGTTTTTT
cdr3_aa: CASSTGRYTGELFF

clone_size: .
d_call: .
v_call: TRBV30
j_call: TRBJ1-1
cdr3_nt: TGTGCCGGAACCGGGGGCAGGGGAACTGAAGCTTTCTTT
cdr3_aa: CAGTGGRGTEAFF

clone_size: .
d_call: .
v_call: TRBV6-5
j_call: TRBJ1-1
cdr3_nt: TGTGCCAGCAGTTACGACTCCGACGAAGCTTTCTTT
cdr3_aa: CASSYDSDEAFF